The clone carrying this T cell receptor (beta chain) was detected ten times or more. Its antigen is as yet unknown. These data originate in a study of early T cells in non-severe SARS-CoV-2 infection. At the level of the study: Whole-blood bulk RNA, unsorted, was sequenced, and chains were unpaired. General observations from the study: VDJdb-based annotation leaned toward anti-spike CD8 responses and missed private and CD4 specificities.

Individual cDNA molecules were tagged with unique molecular identifiers, the study reported. MiXCR, run by TCRdb on the 5' RACE reads, gives a single entry per CDR3 protein. The sample carries 30,000 to 35,000 distinct CDR3 sequences, approximately 6.9% recorded once. CDR3 length: 20 amino acids. Germline CDR1 and CDR2: LGHNA and YNFKEQ. V lost 4 bases to trimming and J lost 3 bases; unmatched junction nucleotides: 13. The sequence came from an adult who was a healthcare worker with PCR-confirmed SARS-CoV-2 infection or an uninfected control (not recorded which). This chain links TRBV4-2 with TRBJ2-2; 14 positions match TRBD2. Sequencing used whole blood, obtained at baseline. The CDR3 loop reads CASSRAGLAGGGWDTGELFF. CDR3 coding DNA: TGTGCCAGCAGCCGTGCAGGACTAGCGGGAGGAGGGTGGGACACCGGGGAGCTGTTTTTT.